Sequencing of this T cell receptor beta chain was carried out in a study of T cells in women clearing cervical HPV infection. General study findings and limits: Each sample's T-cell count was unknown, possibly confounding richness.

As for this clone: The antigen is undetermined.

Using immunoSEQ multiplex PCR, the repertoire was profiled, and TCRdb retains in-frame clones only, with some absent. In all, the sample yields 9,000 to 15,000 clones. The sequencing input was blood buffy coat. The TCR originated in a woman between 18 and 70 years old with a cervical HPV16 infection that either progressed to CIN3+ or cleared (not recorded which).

CDR3 DNA (partial): TGTGCCAGCAGGAGGGGAGGAATCTACAATGAG. Protein sequence: CASRRGGIYNE. The full CDR3 sequence reads CASRRGGIYNEQFF. The rearrangement uses TRBV2 and TRBJ2-1; TRBD2 might be the D (6 bases). The missing CDR3 end, 3 residues past where the read stops, is filled in from the germline J gene. The CDR3 is 14 amino acids. Germline V gives CDR1 SNHLY, CDR2 FYNNEI. V was cut by 6 bases and J by 3 bases, with 12 bases left in between.